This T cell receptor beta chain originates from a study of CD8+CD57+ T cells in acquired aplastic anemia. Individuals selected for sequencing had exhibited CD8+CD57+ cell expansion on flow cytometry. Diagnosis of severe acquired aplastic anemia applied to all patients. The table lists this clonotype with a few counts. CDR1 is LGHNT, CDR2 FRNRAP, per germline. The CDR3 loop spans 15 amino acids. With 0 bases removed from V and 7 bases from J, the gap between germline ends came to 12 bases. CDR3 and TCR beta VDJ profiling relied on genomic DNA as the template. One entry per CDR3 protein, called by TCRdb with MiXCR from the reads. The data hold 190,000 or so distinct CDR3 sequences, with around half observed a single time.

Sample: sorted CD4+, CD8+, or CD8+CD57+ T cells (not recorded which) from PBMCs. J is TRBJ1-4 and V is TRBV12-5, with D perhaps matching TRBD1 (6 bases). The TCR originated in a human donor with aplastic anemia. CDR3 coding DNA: TGTGCTAGTGGTTTGGTACTGGCAGGGGTTGAAAAACTGTTTTTT. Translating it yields CASGLVLAGVEKLFF.